Each of the 2 T cell receptor beta chains below was sequenced from the same sample in a study of graft-versus-host responses after intestinal transplantation. The antigens for these receptors are not known. Clones were read by immunoSEQ multiplex PCR, and TCRdb kept only the in-frame ones, dropping some. The sample lists 100,000 to 120,000 clones, around 95% seen once, with approximately 0.49% in the top ten. The sample here was unstimulated CD8+ T cells sorted from spleen or lymph node cells, taken before intestinal transplant. These receptor sequences come from a human donor who received an intestinal transplant.

CDR3 residues: CASSVSTGPLYEQYF. DNA for the CDR3: TGCGCCAGCAGTGTATCAACAGGGCCTCTCTACGAGCAGTACTTC. This sequence joins TRBV10-1 and TRBJ2-7; a possible D gene is TRBD1 (6 bases). Germline CDR1 and CDR2: WNHNN and SYGVQD (reference sequence). The germline V and J ends were trimmed by 4 bases and 3 bases, with 16 bases remaining between them. CDR3 length equals 15 residues.

The chain joins TRBV5-6 to TRBJ2-7, with TRBD1 identical over 9 bases. The CDR3 contains 15 residues. V was clipped by 0 bases and J by 5 bases; unmatched bases: 6. CDR1 and CDR2 (germline): SGHDT, YYEEEE. CDR3 coding DNA: TGTGCCAGCAGCTTGGCGGGGACAGGGTTGCACGAGCAGTACTTC. The encoded protein is CASSLAGTGLHEQYF.